A selection of T cell receptor beta chains follows, all from one sample in a study of CD8+ T cells in alopecia areata. Profiling relied on immunoSEQ multiplex PCR, and the TCRdb table lists in-frame clones only, not all of them. The sample contains approximately 180,000 clones, less than 65% of which appear only once. Sample: CD4+ T cells sorted from blood, taken at week 24, from a patient treated with tofacitinib. Receptors originate from a human donor with alopecia areata. CDR3s include the opening cysteine and the closing phenylalanine or tryptophan. A D gene is named only where the DNA matches it firmly. Rows give clone size only sometimes, using once, few, many, or a class for an expanded clone.

TRBV11-2,NA,TRBJ1-2,13,NA,TGTGCCAGCAGCTCTATACCCGACAGAGGTTACACCTTC,CASSSIPDRGYTF
TRBV28,NA,TRBJ1-1,11,few,TGTGCCAGCAGTTTAACCAGAAAAGCTTTCTTT,CASSLTRKAFF
TRBV19,NA,TRBJ1-1,14,NA,TGTGCCAGTAGTATTTCGGGGATGAACACTGAAGCTTTCTTT,CASSISGMNTEAFF
TRBV6-5,NA,TRBJ2-3,11,NA,TGTGCCAGCAGTGGAATCGGTACGCAGTATTTT,CASSGIGTQYF
TRBV7-9,NA,TRBJ1-1,11,NA,TGTGCCAGCATCATGGGGGCAGAGGCTTTCTTT,CASIMGAEAFF
TRBV29-1,NA,TRBJ2-3,13,NA,TGCAGCGTTGCTAGTCGGGGCACAGATACGCAGTATTTT,CSVASRGTDTQYF
TRBV30,NA,TRBJ1-5,14,NA,TGTGCCTGGAGTTTGGGGCTTAGCAATCAGCCCCAGCATTTT,CAWSLGLSNQPQHF
TRBV2,TRBD1,TRBJ2-5,16,NA,TGTGCCAGCAGTGACAGGGGGCGTCGACTCCAAGAGACCCAGTACTTC,CASSDRGRRLQETQYF
TRBV29-1,TRBD1,TRBJ2-1,13,NA,TGCAGCGTAGCCGGGACAGGGGGCCATGAGCAGTTCTTC,CSVAGTGGHEQFF
TRBV6-6,NA,TRBJ1-2,11,few,TGTGCCAGCAGACAGCTCTATGGCTACACCTTC,CASRQLYGYTF
TRBV6-5,NA,TRBJ1-4,13,NA,TGTGCCAGCAGTCCCCACAGGACAGCAAAACTGTTTTTT,CASSPHRTAKLFF
TRBV30,NA,TRBJ1-1,14,NA,TGTGCCTGGAGTGTTGGAAGCCGAAATAATGAAGCTTTCTTT,CAWSVGSRNNEAFF
TRBV27,TRBD1,TRBJ2-2,15,NA,TGTGCCAGCACTCCGGGACAGGGTCGCGCCGGGGAGCTGTTTTTT,CASTPGQGRAGELFF
TRBV19,NA,TRBJ2-2,15,NA,TGTGCCAGTAGTTCGGGCGGGGACCTTCGCGGGGAGCTGTTTTTT,CASSSGGDLRGELFF
TRBV29-1,NA,TRBJ1-1,13,once,TGCAGCGTTGAAGGGACAGCGAACACTGAAGCTTTCTTT,CSVEGTANTEAFF
TRBV6-1,NA,TRBJ1-2,14,few,TGTGCCAGCAGCAGAGGACAGCAACACTATGGCTACACCTTC,CASSRGQQHYGYTF
TRBV4-3,NA,TRBJ1-1,15,NA,TGCGCCAGCAGCCAAGATGCCCAGGGGAGCACTGAAGCTTTCTTT,CASSQDAQGSTEAFF
TRBV9,TRBD1,TRBJ2-3,16,once,TGTGCCAGCAGCGACAGGGGGGTTCTAAACACAGATACGCAGTATTTT,CASSDRGVLNTDTQYF
TRBV9,TRBD1,TRBJ2-1,14,NA,TGTGCCAGCACCCGGGACAGGGGCTACAATGAGCAGTTCTTC,CASTRDRGYNEQFF
TRBV11-2,TRBD1,TRBJ1-2,16,NA,TGTGCCAGCAGCTTAGATCTAGCAGGGGGCGCCTATGGCTACACCTTC,CASSLDLAGGAYGYTF
TRBV29-1,TRBD1,TRBJ1-2,11,NA,TGCAGCACCCGGGACAGTAATGGCTACACCTTC,CSTRDSNGYTF
TRBV29-1,NA,TRBJ1-1,12,once,TGCAGCGTAAACGGACGGTACACTGAAGCTTTCTTT,CSVNGRYTEAFF
TRBV4-3,NA,TRBJ1-2,15,once,TGCGCCAGCAGCCAATATACCGACAGGCTTTATGGCTACACCTTC,CASSQYTDRLYGYTF
TRBV30,NA,TRBJ1-2,14,NA,TGTGCCTGGAGTGCGGCCAGGCTCCTCTATGGCTACACCTTC,CAWSAARLLYGYTF
TRBV10-3,NA,TRBJ2-3,12,few,TGTGCCATCAGTCCTAGATCCGATACGCAGTATTTT,CAISPRSDTQYF
TRBV5-1,NA,TRBJ2-2,14,NA,TGCGCCAGCAGTTATGCCTCGTACACCGGGGAGCTGTTTTTT,CASSYASYTGELFF
TRBV7-9,NA,TRBJ2-4,15,NA,TGTGCCAGCAGCTTAGGACGCGGAGCCAAAAACATTCAGTACTTC,CASSLGRGAKNIQYF
TRBV9,NA,TRBJ1-1,13,once,TGTGCCAGCAGTAAGGGGGGCGGAACTGAAGCTTTCTTT,CASSKGGGTEAFF
TRBV6-5,TRBD1,TRBJ1-1,12,NA,TGTGCCAGCAGTGGGCGACAGGGAGAAGCTTTCTTT,CASSGRQGEAFF
TRBV27,TRBD1,TRBJ2-4,14,NA,TGTGCCAGCAGCAACCAACGGGACAGTTACATTCAGTACTTC,CASSNQRDSYIQYF
TRBV5-1,TRBD1,TRBJ1-2,14,many,TGCGCCAGCAGTCTTTCCGGGACAGGGGGTGGCTACACCTTC,CASSLSGTGGGYTF
TRBV30,NA,TRBJ1-2,14,NA,TGTGCCTGGAGTCCTACGACACAAGGCTATGGCTACACCTTC,CAWSPTTQGYGYTF
TRBV27,NA,TRBJ2-7,13,NA,TGTGCCACCCGCGCGGGGGCCCTCTACGAGCAGTACTTC,CATRAGALYEQYF
TRBV11-1,NA,TRBJ2-7,13,NA,TGTGCCAGCAGCTACAGGGTTGGCTACGAGCAGTACTTC,CASSYRVGYEQYF
TRBV5-6,NA,TRBJ2-3,14,few,TGTGCCAGCAGCGCACAAGGAGAGCCAGGGTCGCAGTATTTT,CASSAQGEPGSQYF
TRBV30,NA,TRBJ1-6,16,NA,TGTGCCTGGAGTGACCTCGGGGCCCTCGGCGGGTCACCCCTCCACTTT,CAWSDLGALGGSPLHF
TRBV15,NA,TRBJ2-7,13,NA,TGTGCCACCAGCATCGGACAGACCTACGAGCAGTACTTC,CATSIGQTYEQYF
TRBV5-1,TRBD1,TRBJ2-3,14,NA,TGCGCCAGGAACGACAGGGGCCCCATGGATACGCAGTATTTT,CARNDRGPMDTQYF
TRBV6-5,NA,TRBJ1-6,12,NA,TGTGCCAGCAGTTTCAGGAGTTTACCCCTCCACTTT,CASSFRSLPLHF
TRBV5-6,NA,TRBJ1-1,13,NA,TGTGCCAGCAGCTTGGACGCCGGGCAGATGGCTTTCTTT,CASSLDAGQMAFF
TRBV29-1,TRBD1,TRBJ2-5,13,few,TGCAGCGTTCCGTCGACAGGGGGAGAGACCCAGTACTTC,CSVPSTGGETQYF
TRBV7-9,NA,TRBJ1-2,13,NA,TGTGCCAGCAGCTTACACGGGGCAGATGGCTACACCTTC,CASSLHGADGYTF